The 5 T cell receptor beta chains below come from one sample, sequenced in a study of identical twins. TCRdb reprocessed the 5' RACE reads via MiXCR and lists one record per CDR3 protein. The table records 450,000 or so distinct CDR3 sequences, 14% of them present only once. In addition, the sample was reused for a study of yellow fever vaccine responses in identical twins.

The sequenced sample consisted of CD4+ T cells sorted from blood. Receptors originate from a woman between 18 and 29 years old in good health.

The V and J genes are TRBV6-1 and TRBJ2-1; 7 nucleotides align to TRBD2. This CDR3 is built from 13 residues. CDR1 and CDR2 from the germline V gene are MNHNS and SASEGT. V trimming: 6 bases; J trimming: 7 bases; junction bases outside the gene matches: 6. DNA of the CDR3: TGTGCCAGCAGACCCTCGGGGGGAAATGAGCAGTTCTTC. It codes for CASRPSGGNEQFF.

The genes are TRBV6-2 or TRBV6-3 and TRBJ2-1, with D possibly TRBD2 on 6 matching bases. Germline V gives CDR1 MNHEY, CDR2 SVGEGT. The CDR3 runs to 13 residues. V was shortened by 6 bases and J by 6 bases, with 12 bases between the two germline ends. The CDR3 sequence: CASRLLARNEQFF. As DNA, the CDR3 is TGTGCCAGCAGACTACTAGCACGCAATGAGCAGTTCTTC.

The rearrangement uses TRBV9 and TRBJ2-3; TRBD2 aligns across 8 bases. CDR1 is SGDLS and CDR2 is YYNGEE in the germline V gene. This CDR3 has 16 residues. V trimming: 2 bases; J trimming: 3 bases; junction bases outside the gene matches: 8. The CDR3 region is CASSVTGGGGTDTQYF. DNA of the CDR3: TGTGCCAGCAGCGTCACCGGGGGGGGTGGGACAGATACGCAGTATTTT.

The gene calls are TRBV24-1 and TRBJ2-7, with a tentative D call TRBD2 (5 bases). The CDR3 has 14 residues. Germline lookup yields CDR1 KGHDR and CDR2 SFDVKD. V shed 12 bases and J shed 0 bases, with 17 bases lying between them. The CDR3 region is CAGPSWRFSYEQYF. As DNA, the CDR3 is TGTGCCGGACCTAGTTGGAGGTTCTCCTACGAGCAGTACTTC.

V usage is TRBV29-1 and J usage is TRBJ1-2; D is undetermined. The CDR3 is 12 amino acids. The V and J ends lost 4 bases and 6 bases respectively, with 12 bases between them. The V gene's germline CDR1 is SQVTM and CDR2 ANQGSEA. The CDR3 region has the DNA TGCAGCGTTGCTGAGGGAACCCATGGCTACACCTTC. Translated: CSVAEGTHGYTF.